This entry lists 8 T cell receptor beta chains sequenced from one sample in a study of cytomegalovirus exposure and HLA in healthy donors. A multiplex PCR was run with 60 Vbeta primers and 13 Jbeta primers. Assay: immunoSEQ multiplex PCR; the TCRdb copy retains only in-frame clones and omits some. The table has some 150,000 clones, more than 65% seen once. The specimen was PBMCs. The receptors stem from a woman younger than 45 in good health and CMV-seronegative.

The V gene is TRBV6-1, the J gene TRBJ1-1; D ambiguous. Deletions cut 1 base from V and 7 bases from J, with 16 bases between. This CDR3 has 15 amino acids. The germline gives CDR1 MNHNS, CDR2 SASEGT. The CDR3 region is CASSEVGGIDFEAFF. For the CDR3, the DNA is TGTGCCAGCAGTGAAGTCGGAGGAATCGATTTTGAAGCTTTCTTT.

The chain has TRBV5-1 and TRBJ2-1; TRBD1 aligns across 7 bases. CDR3 length: 13 residues. V gave up 3 bases and J gave up 6 bases; unmatched junction bases: 3. The V gene's germline CDR1 is SGHRS and CDR2 YFSETQ. The CDR3 region is CASSWGQTNEQFF. Written as DNA, the CDR3 is TGCGCCAGCAGCTGGGGACAGACCAATGAGCAGTTCTTC.

This clone was recorded a few times. This chain uses TRBV30 with TRBJ2-1; 8 bases align to TRBD2. J gave up 9 bases and V 3 bases, and 13 bases lay outside the gene matches. The CDR3 is made up of 15 amino acids. Germline CDR1 is GTSNPN and CDR2 is SVGIG (reference sequence). As DNA, the CDR3 is TGTGCCTGGAGGGTAGCGGGACTGCGCCCCGGTGAGCAGTTCTTC. Amino acid sequence: CAWRVAGLRPGEQFF.

This clone was counted a few times. The genes are TRBV27 and TRBJ1-1, with 7 positions matching TRBD1. This CDR3 is built from 15 residues. Germline CDR1 MNHEY, CDR2 SMNVEV (reference sequence). J was trimmed by 3 bases and V by 2 bases; bases with no gene match: 6. The CDR3 loop is CASSLRAGGYTEAFF. The CDR3 nucleotides read TGTGCCAGCAGTTTAAGGGCAGGGGGATACACTGAAGCTTTCTTT.

As DNA, the CDR3 is TGTGCCAGTAGTATTGTGTGGGGCGCTACTAACTATGGCTACACCTTC. It is translated as CASSIVWGATNYGYTF. The chain joins TRBV19 to TRBJ1-2; perhaps TRBD1 as D (5 bases). Germline CDR1 and CDR2: LNHDA and SQIVND (reference sequence). The CDR3 runs 16 residues. Trimming took off 3 bases at V and 0 bases at J, with 14 bases between the two ends.

The gene calls are TRBV11-2 and TRBJ2-2, with 10 bases matching TRBD1. The germline gives CDR1 SGHAT, CDR2 FQNNGV. This CDR3 contains 18 residues. The junction had 10 bases not matched to a gene; V was cut back by 5 bases and J by 1 base. The CDR3, as DNA: TGTGCCAGCAGCCTTATTGGGGGACAGGGGTGGAACACCGGGGAGCTGTTTTTT. Translation gives CASSLIGGQGWNTGELFF.

This clone occurred a few times. This chain connects TRBV7-8 to TRBJ1-1, with 8 bases lining up with TRBD1. Germline-derived CDR1 and CDR2 are SGHVS and FQNEAQ. The CDR3 has 13 residues. Trimming removed 6 bases from V and 9 bases from J; junction bases left unmatched: 9. CDR3 amino acids: CASRPVRGRKAFF. The CDR3 DNA reads as TGTGCCAGCAGACCGGTCAGGGGGCGAAAAGCTTTCTTT.

This clone has a single count. V gene TRBV9 combines with J gene TRBJ2-2; D call uncertain. V lost 1 base and J 6 bases, leaving 4 bases between the germline ends. There are 12 residues in the CDR3. Germline V gene sequence: CDR1 SGDLS, CDR2 YYNGEE. CDR3 nucleotide sequence: TGTGCCAGCAGCGTAACGGCCGGGGAGCTGTTTTTT. Protein sequence: CASSVTAGELFF.